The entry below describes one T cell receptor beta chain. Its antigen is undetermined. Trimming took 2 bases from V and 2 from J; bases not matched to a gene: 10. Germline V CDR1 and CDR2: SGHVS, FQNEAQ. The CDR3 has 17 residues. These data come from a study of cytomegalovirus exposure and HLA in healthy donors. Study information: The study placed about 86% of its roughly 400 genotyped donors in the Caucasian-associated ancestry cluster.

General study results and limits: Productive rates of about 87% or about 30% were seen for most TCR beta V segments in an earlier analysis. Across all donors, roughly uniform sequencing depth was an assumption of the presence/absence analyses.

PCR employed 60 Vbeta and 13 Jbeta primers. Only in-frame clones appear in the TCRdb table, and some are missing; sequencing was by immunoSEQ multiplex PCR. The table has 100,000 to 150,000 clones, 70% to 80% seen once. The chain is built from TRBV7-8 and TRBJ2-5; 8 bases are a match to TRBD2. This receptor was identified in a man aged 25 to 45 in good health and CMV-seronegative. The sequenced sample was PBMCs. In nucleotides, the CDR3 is TGTGCCAGCAGCTTACGGGGGGCTAGCGGGCTTCAAGAGACCCAGTACTTC. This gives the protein CASSLRGASGLQETQYF.